Listed below are T cell receptor beta chains from one sample, sequenced in a study of T cell responses to AZD1222 COVID-19 vaccine. Using immunoSEQ multiplex PCR, the repertoire was profiled, and TCRdb retains in-frame clones only, with some absent. The sample includes some 110,000 clones, 90% of them seen just once. The sample consisted of peripheral blood, taken on day 0 of AZD1222 vaccination. The receptors derive from an adult in good health. Each CDR3 is given with its conserved first and last residue. The D gene is left open where the match is weak. Some rows have no size entry. The others give once, few or many, or a class for an expanded clone.

CDR3nt: TGTGCCAGTAGTATAGAACACGACATCTACACTGAAGCTTTCTTT
CDR3aa: CASSIEHDIYTEAFF
abundance: NA
j_gene: TRBJ1-1
v_gene: TRBV19
d_gene: NA

CDR3nt: TGTGCCAGCAGCCGTACTAGCGGCACAGATACGCAGTATTTT
CDR3aa: CASSRTSGTDTQYF
abundance: NA
j_gene: TRBJ2-3
v_gene: TRBV11-3
d_gene: TRBD2

CDR3nt: TGCGCCAGCAGTGAGAATACGGGTCAGCCCCAGCATTTT
CDR3aa: CASSENTGQPQHF
abundance: NA
j_gene: TRBJ1-5
v_gene: TRBV10-1
d_gene: NA

CDR3nt: TGTGCCAGCAGCGTCCCCGGGACGAACACCGGGGAGCTGTTTTTT
CDR3aa: CASSVPGTNTGELFF
abundance: NA
j_gene: TRBJ2-2
v_gene: TRBV9
d_gene: NA

CDR3nt: TGTGCCAGCAGCACGGGACAGGTAGGCTCCTACGAGCAGTACTTC
CDR3aa: CASSTGQVGSYEQYF
abundance: NA
j_gene: TRBJ2-7
v_gene: TRBV7-9
d_gene: TRBD1

CDR3nt: TGTGCCAGCGGGGGCGCCTGGACAGATACGCAGTATTTT
CDR3aa: CASGGAWTDTQYF
abundance: NA
j_gene: TRBJ2-3
v_gene: TRBV2
d_gene: NA

CDR3nt: TGCGCCAGCAGCCCCGAGGGCAGGGAGAATCAGCCCCAGCATTTT
CDR3aa: CASSPEGRENQPQHF
abundance: NA
j_gene: TRBJ1-5
v_gene: TRBV4-1
d_gene: NA

CDR3nt: TGTGCCAGCAGTTTATCGTGGCGGCCACGCACAGATACGCAGTATTTT
CDR3aa: CASSLSWRPRTDTQYF
abundance: NA
j_gene: TRBJ2-3
v_gene: TRBV27
d_gene: NA

CDR3nt: TGTGCCAGCAGACCGGGGGCGTCAGTAGCCAAAAACATTCAGTACTTC
CDR3aa: CASRPGASVAKNIQYF
abundance: NA
j_gene: TRBJ2-4
v_gene: TRBV7-9
d_gene: NA

CDR3nt: TGTGCCAGCAGCCAAGATTGGGCTAGCGGGAGGTACTACAATGAGCAGTTCTTC
CDR3aa: CASSQDWASGRYYNEQFF
abundance: NA
j_gene: TRBJ2-1
v_gene: TRBV4-2
d_gene: TRBD2

CDR3nt: TGCGCCAGCAGCATCGAACGAGGGACAGCTAGAAGCACCGGGGAGCTGTTTTTT
CDR3aa: CASSIERGTARSTGELFF
abundance: NA
j_gene: TRBJ2-2
v_gene: TRBV5-1
d_gene: TRBD1

CDR3nt: TGTGCCATCGGACTAGCGGATAGCTCCTACGAGCAGTACTTC
CDR3aa: CAIGLADSSYEQYF
abundance: NA
j_gene: TRBJ2-7
v_gene: TRBV10-3
d_gene: TRBD2

CDR3nt: TGTGCCAGCAGACAACAGGGGACCGGGGAGCTGTTTTTT
CDR3aa: CASRQQGTGELFF
abundance: NA
j_gene: TRBJ2-2
v_gene: TRBV6-5
d_gene: TRBD1

CDR3nt: TGTGCCATCAGTGAGTCTAGGGGAGCGACTGAAGCTTTCTTT
CDR3aa: CAISESRGATEAFF
abundance: NA
j_gene: TRBJ1-1
v_gene: TRBV10-3
d_gene: NA

CDR3nt: TGCAGCGGATCAACAGGGGGCACTGAAGCTTTCTTT
CDR3aa: CSGSTGGTEAFF
abundance: NA
j_gene: TRBJ1-1
v_gene: TRBV29-1
d_gene: TRBD1

CDR3nt: TGTGCCAGCAGCTCGAATCTTTTAGGGATTACCCACACAGATACGCAGTATTTT
CDR3aa: CASSSNLLGITHTDTQYF
abundance: NA
j_gene: TRBJ2-3
v_gene: TRBV5-6
d_gene: NA

CDR3nt: TGTGCCACCAGCCTACTAGCGGGAGGGCCCTACGAGCAGTACTTC
CDR3aa: CATSLLAGGPYEQYF
abundance: once
j_gene: TRBJ2-7
v_gene: TRBV15
d_gene: TRBD2

CDR3nt: TGTGCCACCAGTGATAGTAGCGGGAGCTCCTACAATGAGCAGTTCTTC
CDR3aa: CATSDSSGSSYNEQFF
abundance: NA
j_gene: TRBJ2-1
v_gene: TRBV24-1
d_gene: TRBD2

CDR3nt: TGTGCCAGCAGCACGACAGTGAACACTGAAGCTTTCTTT
CDR3aa: CASSTTVNTEAFF
abundance: few
j_gene: TRBJ1-1
v_gene: TRBV7-3
d_gene: NA

CDR3nt: TGCGCCAGCAGCCAAGCCGTACTTGGAGATACGCAGTATTTT
CDR3aa: CASSQAVLGDTQYF
abundance: NA
j_gene: TRBJ2-3
v_gene: TRBV4-1
d_gene: NA

CDR3nt: TGTGCCAGCAGTTCGCGTCGGGCTCCCCGAGGCGAGCAGTACTTC
CDR3aa: CASSSRRAPRGEQYF
abundance: NA
j_gene: TRBJ2-7
v_gene: TRBV5-4
d_gene: NA

CDR3nt: TGTGCCAGCAGCCCGTTTGGGACTAGCGGCTCTAACACCGGGGAGCTGTTTTTT
CDR3aa: CASSPFGTSGSNTGELFF
abundance: NA
j_gene: TRBJ2-2
v_gene: TRBV7-3
d_gene: TRBD2

CDR3nt: TGTGCCATCCGGGACTACCAAGAGACCCAGTACTTC
CDR3aa: CAIRDYQETQYF
abundance: NA
j_gene: TRBJ2-5
v_gene: TRBV10-3
d_gene: NA

CDR3nt: TGTGCCAGCACCTACCAGAGCTCCTACGAGCAGTACTTC
CDR3aa: CASTYQSSYEQYF
abundance: NA
j_gene: TRBJ2-7
v_gene: TRBV28
d_gene: NA

CDR3nt: TGTGCCAGCAGTGATGGACTAGCGGGAGGAACCTACGAGCAGTACTTC
CDR3aa: CASSDGLAGGTYEQYF
abundance: NA
j_gene: TRBJ2-7
v_gene: TRBV6-1
d_gene: TRBD2

CDR3nt: TGTGCCATCAGTGCCACCGGGGAGCTGTTTTTT
CDR3aa: CAISATGELFF
abundance: once
j_gene: TRBJ2-2
v_gene: TRBV10-3
d_gene: NA

CDR3nt: TGTGCCACCAGCCCCAGGGAACGAGAGACCCAGTACTTC
CDR3aa: CATSPRERETQYF
abundance: NA
j_gene: TRBJ2-5
v_gene: TRBV15
d_gene: NA

CDR3nt: TGCGCCAGTACAGGGTGGGGCACTGAAGCTTTCTTT
CDR3aa: CASTGWGTEAFF
abundance: NA
j_gene: TRBJ1-1
v_gene: TRBV4-1
d_gene: NA

CDR3nt: TGCGCCAGCAGCACATGGGGCGGTAGCACAGATACGCAGTATTTT
CDR3aa: CASSTWGGSTDTQYF
abundance: NA
j_gene: TRBJ2-3
v_gene: TRBV5-1
d_gene: NA

CDR3nt: TGTGCCAGCCCCCTTCCCGGGACCTGTACTATCGAGCAGTACTTC
CDR3aa: CASPLPGTCTIEQYF
abundance: NA
j_gene: TRBJ2-7
v_gene: TRBV27
d_gene: NA

CDR3nt: TGTGCCAGCAGCCAAGATCCAGCCTTGAACACTGAAGCTTTCTTT
CDR3aa: CASSQDPALNTEAFF
abundance: NA
j_gene: TRBJ1-1
v_gene: TRBV3-1/TRBV3-2
d_gene: NA

CDR3nt: TGTGCCAGCAGCCCCACCAGTAACCAGAAAGAGACCCAGTACTTC
CDR3aa: CASSPTSNQKETQYF
abundance: NA
j_gene: TRBJ2-5
v_gene: TRBV7-3
d_gene: NA

CDR3nt: TGTGCCAGCAGCTTAACTGGAACTAGCGGCTACAATGAGCAGTTCTTC
CDR3aa: CASSLTGTSGYNEQFF
abundance: NA
j_gene: TRBJ2-1
v_gene: TRBV7-3
d_gene: TRBD2

CDR3nt: TGTGCTAGTGCCCTAACCATAGCGCGTCCCACAGATACGCAGTATTTT
CDR3aa: CASALTIARPTDTQYF
abundance: once
j_gene: TRBJ2-3
v_gene: TRBV12-5
d_gene: NA

CDR3nt: TGTGCCAGCAGTGCTCCGGGACTGGGCACTGAAGCTTTCTTT
CDR3aa: CASSAPGLGTEAFF
abundance: once
j_gene: TRBJ1-1
v_gene: TRBV27
d_gene: NA

CDR3nt: TGTGCCAGCAGCCTGCTAGCGGGAGGGCCCCCCAATGAGCAGTTCTTC
CDR3aa: CASSLLAGGPPNEQFF
abundance: NA
j_gene: TRBJ2-1
v_gene: TRBV7-2
d_gene: TRBD2

CDR3nt: TGTGCCAGCAGCTTACCGGGACAGGGGTCTAGCGAGCAGTACTTC
CDR3aa: CASSLPGQGSSEQYF
abundance: NA
j_gene: TRBJ2-7
v_gene: TRBV5-4
d_gene: TRBD1

CDR3nt: TGTGCCACCAGTAAGGGACAGGGGGTTCAGCCCCAGCATTTT
CDR3aa: CATSKGQGVQPQHF
abundance: NA
j_gene: TRBJ1-5
v_gene: TRBV24-1
d_gene: TRBD1

CDR3nt: TGTGCCAGCAGCCAAAGTGGGACTAGCGTACCGCTAGTAGATACGCAGTATTTT
CDR3aa: CASSQSGTSVPLVDTQYF
abundance: NA
j_gene: TRBJ2-3
v_gene: TRBV3-1/TRBV3-2
d_gene: TRBD2

CDR3nt: TGTGCCAGCTCACAAGGGGTATCCACTGAAGCTTTCTTT
CDR3aa: CASSQGVSTEAFF
abundance: once
j_gene: TRBJ1-1
v_gene: TRBV18
d_gene: NA

CDR3nt: TGTGCCATCAGTGGGGACCTCGGCGGCACTGAAGCTTTCTTT
CDR3aa: CAISGDLGGTEAFF
abundance: NA
j_gene: TRBJ1-1
v_gene: TRBV10-3
d_gene: NA

CDR3nt: TGTGCCAGCAGCGTACAGGGAGGAGACGAGCAGTACTTC
CDR3aa: CASSVQGGDEQYF
abundance: NA
j_gene: TRBJ2-7
v_gene: TRBV3-1/TRBV3-2
d_gene: NA

CDR3nt: TGTGCCATCACCGCTGGGACAGACACTGAAGCTTTCTTT
CDR3aa: CAITAGTDTEAFF
abundance: NA
j_gene: TRBJ1-1
v_gene: TRBV10-3
d_gene: TRBD1

CDR3nt: TGCGCCAGCAGTTCCCCGGGACTAGCGGGAAATGAGCAGTTCTTC
CDR3aa: CASSSPGLAGNEQFF
abundance: NA
j_gene: TRBJ2-1
v_gene: TRBV5-1
d_gene: TRBD2

CDR3nt: TGTGCCAGCAGCTACCCAACGGACAGGCCCACAGATACGCAGTATTTT
CDR3aa: CASSYPTDRPTDTQYF
abundance: NA
j_gene: TRBJ2-3
v_gene: TRBV7-9
d_gene: TRBD1

CDR3nt: TGTGCCAGCAGCCCCTCTGCAGGGCTGGATGGCTACACCTTC
CDR3aa: CASSPSAGLDGYTF
abundance: NA
j_gene: TRBJ1-2
v_gene: TRBV7-3
d_gene: NA

CDR3nt: TGCGCCAGCAGCCGCCTGGACAGGGGGCTTGCAGATACGCAGTATTTT
CDR3aa: CASSRLDRGLADTQYF
abundance: NA
j_gene: TRBJ2-3
v_gene: TRBV4-1
d_gene: TRBD1

CDR3nt: TGCGCCAGCAGTGAATCCCCGGGAGGCGGCTACACCTTC
CDR3aa: CASSESPGGGYTF
abundance: NA
j_gene: TRBJ1-2
v_gene: TRBV10-2
d_gene: NA

CDR3nt: TGTGCCAGTAGCCAGACACTGAACACTGAAGCTTTCTTT
CDR3aa: CASSQTLNTEAFF
abundance: NA
j_gene: TRBJ1-1
v_gene: TRBV27
d_gene: NA

CDR3nt: TGTGCCAGCAGACCCGGACAGTACAATCAGCCCCAGCATTTT
CDR3aa: CASRPGQYNQPQHF
abundance: NA
j_gene: TRBJ1-5
v_gene: TRBV6-5
d_gene: NA

CDR3nt: TGTGCCAGCAGTAACAGGGACCCCCTCGAGCAGTACTTC
CDR3aa: CASSNRDPLEQYF
abundance: NA
j_gene: TRBJ2-7
v_gene: TRBV6-5
d_gene: NA

CDR3nt: TGTGCCAGCAGCTTGACCCCCGGCACTGAAGCTTTCTTT
CDR3aa: CASSLTPGTEAFF
abundance: NA
j_gene: TRBJ1-1
v_gene: TRBV5-4
d_gene: NA

CDR3nt: TGTGCCAGCAGTGACTCACAGGCCTGGGACTATGGCTACACCTTC
CDR3aa: CASSDSQAWDYGYTF
abundance: NA
j_gene: TRBJ1-2
v_gene: TRBV6-4
d_gene: NA